The present T cell receptor beta chain was sequenced within a study of T cell responses to AZD1222 COVID-19 vaccine. Broader study findings: Spike-wide coverage was observed for vaccine-associated CD4 TCRs, with dominant responses at 160-218 and 743-854.

Some second doses came at about 4 weeks and others at about 12 weeks; these were pooled. Sequenced by immunoSEQ multiplex PCR; TCRdb stores in-frame clones only, minus some. The profile covers about 150,000 clones, with around 90% appearing a single time and roughly 4% taken by the ten largest. Comments on this clone: Its cognate antigen is unknown.

Losses at the gene ends were 6 bases for V and 0 bases for J; bases not matched to a gene: 17. Germline V gene sequence: CDR1 MNHNY, CDR2 SVGAGI (reference sequence). The CDR3 extends over 20 amino acids. Specimen: peripheral blood, collected 28 days after the second AZD1222 dose. The source of this sequence is an adult who received the AZD1222 COVID-19 vaccine. The V gene is TRBV6-6, the J gene TRBJ2-1, with 10 nucleotides matching TRBD2. In DNA form, the CDR3 reads TGTGCCAGCAGCCTCCAACTTACTAGCGGGATACAAAGCTCCTACAATGAGCAGTTCTTC. Its translation: CASSLQLTSGIQSSYNEQFF.